A selection of T cell receptor beta chains follows, all from one sample in a study of OX40 agonist ivuxolimab in advanced cancers. Generated by immunoSEQ multiplex PCR, the TCRdb table keeps only in-frame clones and is missing some. The data hold tens of thousands of clones, with 81% observed a single time. Sequenced here: CD4+ or CD8+ T cells sorted from blood, sampled in a trial of the OX40 agonist ivuxolimab. The receptors come from an adult with an advanced solid tumor such as melanoma, head and neck, liver or kidney cancer. Both conserved end residues are part of each CDR3. D genes are given only for firm matches. Rows may omit the clone size; those that give it use once, few, many or a size class.

v_gene	j_gene	d_gene	abundance	CDR3aa	CDR3nt
TRBV7-8	TRBJ1-5	TRBD1	.	CASSSRRDREFQPQHF	TGTGCCAGCAGCTCGAGACGGGACAGGGAGTTTCAGCCCCAGCATTTT
TRBV5-1	TRBJ2-7	TRBD1	.	CASSLVRTGVGEQYF	TGCGCCAGCAGCTTGGTGCGGACAGGGGTGGGGGAGCAGTACTTC
TRBV7-2	TRBJ1-6	.	.	CASSTRGQQSPLHF	TGTGCCAGCAGCACCCGGGGCCAGCAGTCACCCCTCCACTTT
TRBV5-6	TRBJ1-2	TRBD1	.	CASGPGQGGGYTF	TGTGCCAGCGGTCCGGGACAGGGAGGAGGCTACACCTTC
TRBV19	TRBJ1-2	TRBD1	.	CASSTRDRASIIYGYTF	TGTGCCAGTAGTACCCGCGACAGGGCCTCTATCATCTATGGCTACACCTTC
TRBV6-1	TRBJ2-7	.	.	CASREDHYEQYF	TGTGCCAGCAGGGAGGACCACTACGAGCAGTACTTC
TRBV6-5	TRBJ1-5	.	few	CASSYRRGQPQHF	TGTGCCAGCAGTTACCGGAGGGGTCAGCCCCAGCATTTT
TRBV23-1	TRBJ2-5	.	.	CASFQQAGVGETQYF	TGCGCCAGCTTTCAGCAGGCAGGGGTAGGGGAGACCCAGTACTTC
TRBV2	TRBJ2-7	.	.	CASSGQAYEQYF	TGTGCCAGCAGTGGCCAGGCCTACGAGCAGTACTTC
TRBV10-3	TRBJ2-2	TRBD1	.	CAIRADRINTGELFF	TGTGCCATCAGGGCGGACAGGATAAACACCGGGGAGCTGTTTTTT
TRBV11-3	TRBJ1-2	.	.	CASSADGSSLRSYTF	TGTGCCAGCAGCGCCGACGGCAGCTCGTTGCGTAGCTACACCTTC
TRBV27	TRBJ1-1	.	.	CASRALGGVDTEAFF	TGTGCCAGCAGAGCCTTGGGGGGAGTAGACACTGAAGCTTTCTTT
TRBV6-4	TRBJ2-3	.	.	CASSTFSTDTQYF	TGTGCCAGCAGTACCTTTAGCACAGATACGCAGTATTTT
TRBV6-1	TRBJ2-1	.	.	CASSDWGRDNEQFF	TGTGCCAGCAGTGACTGGGGCAGGGACAATGAGCAGTTCTTC
TRBV18	TRBJ1-5	TRBD1	.	CASSRGTGASQPQHF	TGTGCCAGCTCGCGAGGGACAGGGGCCAGTCAGCCCCAGCATTTT
TRBV2	TRBJ2-7	.	.	CASSPEFRYEQYF	TGTGCCAGCAGCCCTGAGTTCCGATACGAGCAGTACTTC
TRBV6-6	TRBJ2-1	.	.	CASSPNRDSKYNEQFF	TGTGCCAGCAGTCCGAACAGGGACTCAAAGTACAATGAGCAGTTCTTC
TRBV5-4	TRBJ2-3	.	.	CASSLGAGTDTQYF	TGTGCCAGCAGCTTGGGGGCAGGCACAGATACGCAGTATTTT
TRBV5-1	TRBJ2-7	.	.	CASGGGTGAYEQYF	TGCGCCAGCGGCGGGGGGACAGGAGCATACGAGCAGTACTTC
TRBV30	TRBJ1-6	TRBD1	.	CAWKTPGTGESPLHF	TGTGCCTGGAAGACTCCCGGGACAGGGGAAAGCCCCCTCCACTTT
TRBV6-5	TRBJ2-5	.	.	CASSYGTPGTQYF	TGTGCCAGCAGTTACGGGACTCCTGGGACCCAGTACTTC
TRBV19	TRBJ2-5	.	.	CASGGGGKETQYF	TGTGCCAGTGGAGGGGGCGGAAAAGAGACCCAGTACTTC
TRBV4-1	TRBJ2-3	TRBD2	few	CASSARHGISGVLTDTQYF	TGCGCCAGCAGCGCAAGGCATGGGATTAGCGGGGTTTTGACAGATACGCAGTATTTT
TRBV12-5	TRBJ1-3	.	few	CASGPNRAFSGNTIYF	TGTGCTAGTGGCCCTAACAGGGCCTTCTCTGGAAACACCATATATTTT
TRBV5-1	TRBJ1-2	TRBD1	few	CASSHTTGDGYTF	TGCGCCAGCAGTCATACTACAGGGGATGGCTACACCTTC
TRBV10-1	TRBJ2-5	TRBD1	.	CASSRSRTGGEVKYF	TGCGCCAGCAGTCGGTCACGAACAGGGGGCGAAGTAAAGTACTTC
TRBV4-1	TRBJ1-5	.	medium-sized	CASSHVIRGPSLNQPQHF	TGCGCCAGCAGCCATGTAATTCGAGGACCGTCTCTCAATCAGCCCCAGCATTTT
TRBV6-5	TRBJ2-5	TRBD2	.	CASSRAGETQYF	TGTGCCAGCAGCCGAGCGGGGGAGACCCAGTACTTC
TRBV15	TRBJ2-1	TRBD2	.	CATSRDGASGGDSEQFF	TGTGCCACCAGCAGAGACGGCGCTAGCGGGGGGGACAGTGAGCAGTTCTTC
TRBV5-6	TRBJ1-1	.	.	CASSLVRGREAFF	TGTGCCAGCAGCTTGGTTCGGGGGAGAGAAGCTTTCTTT
TRBV12-5	TRBJ1-1	TRBD1	.	CASGLVRAGGRGFMNTEAFF	TGTGCTAGTGGTTTGGTACGGGCCGGGGGCAGGGGGTTCATGAACACTGAAGCTTTCTTT
TRBV5-8	TRBJ2-7	.	.	CASSFSGPSYEQYF	TGTGCCAGCAGCTTCTCAGGGCCCTCCTACGAGCAGTACTTC
TRBV7-6	TRBJ2-7	.	.	CASSLFPWQLNYEQYF	TGTGCCAGCAGCTTATTTCCGTGGCAGTTGAATTACGAGCAGTACTTC
TRBV5-1	TRBJ1-2	TRBD1	once	CASSLAGQGDGYTF	TGCGCCAGCAGCTTAGCCGGACAGGGTGATGGCTACACCTTC
TRBV5-8	TRBJ2-3	TRBD2	few	CASSKTSGGSDTQYF	TGTGCCAGCAGCAAAACTAGCGGGGGTTCAGATACGCAGTATTTT
TRBV6-6	TRBJ1-3	TRBD1	.	CASSHGQGVSGNTIYF	TGTGCCAGCAGTCACGGACAGGGGGTATCTGGAAACACCATATATTTT
TRBV7-9	TRBJ1-3	.	.	CASSLSGWGRADTIYF	TGTGCCAGCAGCCTCAGCGGGTGGGGCAGGGCGGACACCATATATTTT
TRBV9	TRBJ2-7	.	.	CASSVGHLSVYEQYF	TGTGCCAGCAGCGTTGGACACCTTTCCGTCTACGAGCAGTACTTC
TRBV15	TRBJ2-2	TRBD1	.	CATSPRTGTNTGELFF	TGTGCCACCAGCCCGCGGACAGGGACGAACACCGGGGAGCTGTTTTTT
TRBV10-1	TRBJ1-4	.	.	CASSEEGNEKLFF	TGCGCCAGCAGTGAGGAAGGGAATGAAAAACTGTTTTTT
TRBV10-3	TRBJ1-4	.	medium-sized	CAIRGGSDEKLFF	TGTGCCATCAGGGGGGGGTCCGATGAAAAACTGTTTTTT
TRBV2	TRBJ1-6	.	.	CASSPDPKNNSPLHF	TGTGCCAGCAGTCCAGACCCAAAGAATAATTCACCCCTCCACTTT
TRBV5-1	TRBJ1-2	.	.	CASNIDGHNYGYTF	TGCGCCAGCAACATTGACGGGCATAACTATGGCTACACCTTC
TRBV2	TRBJ1-2	.	once	CASRGDNYGYTF	TGTGCCAGCAGGGGGGATAACTATGGCTACACCTTC
TRBV7-2	TRBJ2-6	.	.	CASSPNPPSSGANVLTF	TGTGCCAGCAGCCCTAACCCCCCCAGCTCTGGGGCCAACGTCCTGACTTTC
TRBV10-1	TRBJ1-1	.	.	CASRRATEAFF	TGCGCCAGCAGACGAGCAACTGAAGCTTTCTTT
TRBV6-6	TRBJ2-4	TRBD2	.	CASRPGGGGDIQYF	TGTGCCAGCAGGCCCGGTGGCGGGGGAGACATTCAGTACTTC
TRBV9	TRBJ2-5	.	.	CASSVEGRGETQYF	TGTGCCAGCAGCGTAGAAGGTAGGGGCGAGACCCAGTACTTC
TRBV28	TRBJ1-2	.	few	CASSLGEIHYGYTF	TGTGCCAGCAGTTTGGGAGAGATCCACTATGGCTACACCTTC
TRBV5-4	TRBJ2-3	.	.	CASSPPRASEDTQYF	TGTGCCAGCAGCCCCCCCCGAGCGAGCGAAGATACGCAGTATTTT
TRBV11-3	TRBJ1-2	.	.	CASSGAGSWAGYTF	TGTGCCAGCAGCGGTGCAGGGAGTTGGGCTGGCTACACCTTC
TRBV5-4	TRBJ1-2	.	.	CASSPAGVGDGYTF	TGTGCCAGCAGCCCGGCAGGAGTTGGGGATGGCTACACCTTC
TRBV19	TRBJ1-5	TRBD1	.	CASSAGTGSNQPQHF	TGTGCCAGTAGCGCCGGGACAGGGAGCAATCAGCCCCAGCATTTT
TRBV10-3	TRBJ2-3	.	.	CAISERQDLTDTQYF	TGTGCCATCAGTGAGCGGCAGGACCTCACAGATACGCAGTATTTT
TRBV12-5	TRBJ2-7	.	once	CASGPRAGISEQYF	TGTGCTAGTGGTCCGCGGGCGGGGATAAGCGAGCAGTACTTC
TRBV5-1	TRBJ2-1	.	few	CASSLAGFYNEQFF	TGCGCCAGCAGCTTGGCTGGATTCTACAATGAGCAGTTCTTC
TRBV19	TRBJ2-1	TRBD2	.	CASSASRGEGEQFF	TGTGCCAGTAGTGCCTCCCGAGGGGAGGGTGAGCAGTTCTTC
TRBV5-4	TRBJ1-2	.	.	CASSLRSNYGYTF	TGTGCCAGCAGCTTGCGGAGCAACTATGGCTACACCTTC
TRBV28	TRBJ1-2	.	.	CALQRVSNYGYTF	TGTGCTCTACAGAGGGTTTCTAACTATGGCTACACCTTC
TRBV5-4	TRBJ2-1	TRBD2	.	CASSEGTSEYNEQFF	TGTGCCAGCAGCGAAGGGACTAGTGAGTACAATGAGCAGTTCTTC